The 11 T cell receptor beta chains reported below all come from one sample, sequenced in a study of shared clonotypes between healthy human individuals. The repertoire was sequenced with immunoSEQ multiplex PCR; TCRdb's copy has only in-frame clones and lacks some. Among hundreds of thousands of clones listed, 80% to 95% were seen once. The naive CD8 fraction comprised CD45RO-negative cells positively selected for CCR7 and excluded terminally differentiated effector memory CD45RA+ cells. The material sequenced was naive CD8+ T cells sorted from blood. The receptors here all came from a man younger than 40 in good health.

DNA for the CDR3: TGTGCCAGCAGCAATACCGGGACAGGAGAAGAGACCCAGTACTTC. It yields the protein CASSNTGTGEETQYF. The chain is built from TRBV13 and TRBJ2-5; 8 bases are a match to TRBD1. Germline V lookup: CDR1 PRHDT, CDR2 FYEKMQ (reference sequence). V gave up 5 bases and J gave up 3 bases; unmatched junction bases: 8. CDR3 size: 15 residues.

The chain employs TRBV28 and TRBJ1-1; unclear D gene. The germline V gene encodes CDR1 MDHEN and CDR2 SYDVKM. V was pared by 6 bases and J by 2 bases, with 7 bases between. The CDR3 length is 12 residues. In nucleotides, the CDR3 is TGTGCCAGCAGATTGGACAACACTGAAGCTTTCTTT. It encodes CASRLDNTEAFF.

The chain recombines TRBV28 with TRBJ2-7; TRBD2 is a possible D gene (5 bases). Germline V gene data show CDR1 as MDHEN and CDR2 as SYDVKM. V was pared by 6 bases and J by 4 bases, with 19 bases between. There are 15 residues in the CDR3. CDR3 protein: CASSSMEDSFYEQYF. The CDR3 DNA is TGTGCCAGCAGCTCGATGGAGGACTCCTTTTACGAGCAGTACTTC.

This chain's CDR3 is CASSRTPSGDPFF. In DNA, the CDR3 is TGTGCCAGCAGCCGAACACCCTCTGGGGATCCGTTCTTC. The genes are TRBV14 and TRBJ2-1; no firm D call. Trimming took off 4 bases at V and 15 bases at J, with 19 bases between the two ends. The CDR3 covers 13 residues. Per the germline V gene, CDR1 is SGHDN and CDR2 is FVKESK.

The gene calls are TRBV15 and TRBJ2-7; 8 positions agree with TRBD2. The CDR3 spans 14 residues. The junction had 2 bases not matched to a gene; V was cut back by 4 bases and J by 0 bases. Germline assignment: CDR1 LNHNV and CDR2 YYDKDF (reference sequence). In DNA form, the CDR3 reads TGTGCCACCAGCATAGCGGGACTCTCCTACGAGCAGTACTTC. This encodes CATSIAGLSYEQYF. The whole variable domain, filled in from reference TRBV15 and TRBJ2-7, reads DAMVIQNPRYQVTQFGKPVTLSCSQTLNHNVMYWYQQKSSQAPKLLFHYYDKDFNNEADTPDNFQSRRPNTSFCFLDIRSPGLGDTAMYLCATSIAGLSYEQYFGPGTRLTVT.

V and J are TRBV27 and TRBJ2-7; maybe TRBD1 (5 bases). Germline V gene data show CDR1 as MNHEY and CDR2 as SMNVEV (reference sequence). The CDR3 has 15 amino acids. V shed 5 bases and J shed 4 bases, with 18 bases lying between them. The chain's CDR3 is CASSPAGKSGYEQYF. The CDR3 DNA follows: TGTGCCAGCAGTCCTGCAGGGAAGAGTGGTTACGAGCAGTACTTC.

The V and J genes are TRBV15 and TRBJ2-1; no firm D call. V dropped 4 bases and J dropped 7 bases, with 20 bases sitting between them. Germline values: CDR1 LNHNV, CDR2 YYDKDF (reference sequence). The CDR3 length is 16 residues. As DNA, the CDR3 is TGTGCCACCAGCACCCTCTCAGGACCGGCGGCTAATGAGCAGTTCTTC. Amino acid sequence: CATSTLSGPAANEQFF.

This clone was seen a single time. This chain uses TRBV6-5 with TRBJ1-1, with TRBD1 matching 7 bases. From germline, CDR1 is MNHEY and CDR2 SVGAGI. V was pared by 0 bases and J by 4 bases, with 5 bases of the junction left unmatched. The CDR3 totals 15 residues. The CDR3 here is CASSYSSSGGTEAFF. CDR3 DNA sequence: TGTGCCAGCAGTTACTCGTCTTCAGGGGGCACTGAAGCTTTCTTT.

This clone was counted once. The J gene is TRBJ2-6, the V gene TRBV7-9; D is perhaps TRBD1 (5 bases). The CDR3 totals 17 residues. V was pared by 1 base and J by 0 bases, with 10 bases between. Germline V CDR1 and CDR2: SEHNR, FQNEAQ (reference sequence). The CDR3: CASSLGQTNSGANVLTF. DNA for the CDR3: TGTGCCAGCAGCTTAGGACAGACCAACTCTGGGGCCAACGTCCTGACTTTC.

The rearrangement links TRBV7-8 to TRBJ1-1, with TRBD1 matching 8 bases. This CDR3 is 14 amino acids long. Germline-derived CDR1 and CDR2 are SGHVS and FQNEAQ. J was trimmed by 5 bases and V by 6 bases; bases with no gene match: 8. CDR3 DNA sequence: TGTGCCAGCAGTTCCTCGACAGGGGTAACTGAAGCTTTCTTT. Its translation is CASSSSTGVTEAFF.

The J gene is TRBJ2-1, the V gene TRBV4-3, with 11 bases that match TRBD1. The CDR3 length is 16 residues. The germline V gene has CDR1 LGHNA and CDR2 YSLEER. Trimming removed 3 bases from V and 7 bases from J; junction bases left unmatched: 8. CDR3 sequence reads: CASSQRIRDRGNEQFF. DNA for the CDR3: TGCGCCAGCAGCCAGAGAATCCGGGACAGGGGGAATGAGCAGTTCTTC.